This TCR beta chain was retrieved from a study of T-cell memory formation after mild COVID-19 (dated by TCRdb to the early 2020s). As for the study more broadly: Most TCR sequence clusters were specific to one of the two donors. In a couple of donors, T-cell clones that expanded and contracted after mild COVID-19 were tracked by sequencing TCRalpha and TCRbeta repertoires over time. Two young, previously healthy adult volunteers, one female and one male, were included in the cohort.

What the work shows at the level of the full study, not this receptor alone: Whether the second-wave clones peaking on day 37 were SARS-CoV-2 specific was not confirmed. Balanced CD4/CD8 phenotypes were observed for clones contracting from day 15 to 85, whereas a bias towards CD4+ was observed for a second wave of clones expanding from day 15 to 37. Contracting CD4+ clones were located mainly in the CM and EM memory subsets, whereas CD8+ clones were found to be enriched in EMRA. Only a couple of mild cases were covered in the study, and larger cohorts including severe cases with pre-infection samples were considered necessary. Some responding clones were found in pre-infection memory, which suggests that pre-existing cross-reactive memory T cells took part in the SARS-CoV-2 response.

CDR1 and CDR2 are drawn from the germline V gene: SGHAT, FQNNGV. Clipping removes 6 bases from V and 7 bases from J, with 7 as the unmatched junction base count. The CDR3, from cysteine to phenylalanine, totals 14 residues. Solely the CDR3 DNA is kept, with 42 bases framed from the first base. Ficoll-Paque density gradient centrifugation was the method used to isolate PBMCs. This clonotype was seen ten or more times. Which antigen it targets is not known. No qualities accompany the bases; no much larger clone lies one base away. The sequencer was an Illumina NovaSeq 6000. TCRalpha and TCRbeta cDNA libraries were constructed by 5'RACE with constant-segment primers, with sample barcodes and unique molecular identifiers being introduced. RNA was extracted from every sample with Trizol reagent. The libraries were amplified in two PCR steps, and the second step added a second sample barcode and Illumina TruSeq adapters. Sequencing of the libraries was done on an Illumina NovaSeq, producing 2 x 150 bp paired-end reads. On the study's bioinformatics: Demultiplexing of reads and collapsing into UMI-guided consensus sequences were performed with migec v1.2.7. Using mixcr v2.1.11, UMI consensuses were aligned to TRA and TRB V and J templates and then assembled into clonotypes. Expanded or contracted clonotypes were those called significant by both edgeR and NoisET, with noise models trained on biological replicates. For edgeR calls, the thresholds were a false discovery rate-adjusted p below 0.01 and a log2 fold-change of 1. As an exploratory analysis of dynamics, max-normalized trajectories of the 1000 most abundant clonotypes were examined with PCA combined with hierarchical clustering. Each responding clone was given a CD4 or CD8 phenotype based on the CD4+ and CD8+ repertoires, which had been sequenced separately. TCRdb reworked the public reads: Q25 trimming with fastp, MiXCR clone assembly, productive beta chains retained. For every CDR3 protein sequence, its rows merge into one entry that carries the most common genes and DNA. TCRdb's processing, not the authors' own work, is the source of the V and J calls. Recorded for this sample are roughly 28,000 distinct CDR3 sequences; 9% to 15% of them occurred a single time. The biggest ten clones account for around 15% of the sample.

The TCR originated in an adult woman who had mild COVID-19 (a few samples of this study predate the infection). The sample titles of this study are shuffled in the database, so cell type and time point are left out; the donor was told from shared clones. This sequence uses TRBV11-2 and TRBJ2-2, with 8 junctional bases fitting TRBD2. The sample consisted of PBMCs or a T cell subset sorted from them (not recorded which). The CDR3 protein: CASSYGAGVGELFF. The DNA sequence follows: TGTGCCAGCAGTTACGGAGCGGGAGTCGGGGAGCTGTTTTTT.